This T cell receptor (beta chain) was obtained from a study of breast tumors, draining lymph nodes, adjacent tissues (dated by TCRdb to about 2016). Broadly, across the study: The study compared TCR beta repertoires across tumor, adjacent nontumor tissue and axillary lymph nodes from breast cancer patients. In human breast cancer, the study set out to evaluate how tumor, surrounding tissue and draining lymph node repertoires relate to one another and whether T cells may move between these sites.

General findings and caveats noted by the study authors: Tumors showed preferential V and J gene usage, and their T-cell repertoire diversity fell below that of lymph nodes yet above that of nontumor tissue. The study presented the conclusion that tumor T cells originate in lymph nodes as consistent with a hypothesis, not as something directly demonstrated. The similarity between tumor and nontumor tissue repertoires was significantly greater in luminal-like breast cancer than in basal-like breast cancer. A scenario in which most tumor T cells derive from the lymph node and then expand within tumor tissue was judged to be consistent with the data.

The cysteine opens and the phenylalanine closes a CDR3 of 15 amino acids. The DNA shown is the 45-base CDR3, in frame from base 1. Taken from the germline V gene, the CDR1 and CDR2 loops are MDHEN and SYDVKM. V is clipped by 6 bases and J by 11 bases, and the sequence between their germline boundaries is 24 bases long. This clonotype appeared once. Its antigen is unknown. Per-nucleotide qualities are absent, and no much larger clonotype sits a single base away. A solitary read yields weak support. TCRdb records Illumina HiSeq 2000 as the sequencer. TCR beta chain libraries were generated by multiplex PCR amplification. High-throughput sequencing was used to analyze the amplified TCR beta chain products. The raw public data were reprocessed by TCRdb itself: fastp quality trimming at Q25, MiXCR clonotype calling, in-frame beta chains only. Each CDR3 protein appears once, grouped with its most common genes and DNA. The sample table shows roughly 49,000 distinct CDR3 sequences, and roughly 39% are seen once. About 10% of the sample comes from the top ten.

The chain was built from TRBV28 and TRBJ2-3; tentative D gene TRBD2, with 6 bases matching. The origin of this receptor is a female donor with breast cancer. Some clones in this sample may be carry-over from other donors' samples. Sequenced material: breast tumor tissue. The bases are TGTGCCAGCAGCCTTACTAGTGGGGGTGGACTACAGCAGTATTTT. It is translated as CASSLTSGGGLQQYF. The full variable domain, completed from the reference TRBV28 and TRBJ2-3 proteins outside the CDR3, reads DVKVTQSSRYLVKRTGEKVFLECVQDMDHENMFWYRQDPGLGLRLIYFSYDVKMKEKGDIPEGYSVSREKKERFSLILESASTNQTSMYLCASSLTSGGGLQQYFGPGTRLTVL.